The T cell receptor beta chain described here comes from a study of somatic mutations in cytotoxic T cells in rheumatoid arthritis. About the research overall: Flow sorting yielded some V beta antibody-stained T-cell populations at nearly 100% purity, among them V beta1+ cells sequenced for TCRB.

V was shortened by 5 bases and J by 1 base, with 8 bases between the two germline ends. The CDR3 totals 13 residues. Germline V CDR1 and CDR2: SGHTA, FQGTGA. Isolation of the CD4+ and CD8+ populations was accomplished via positive magnetic bead selection, with purity assessed by flow cytometry. TCRdb's table, derived via immunoSEQ multiplex PCR, lists solely in-frame clones and lacks some. The sample records about 7,000 clones, 60% to 85% being singletons. Study results and limitations: In about an eighth of the 65 patients, the largest CD8+ clone exceeded 20% of CD8+ cells. Just what the expanded CD8+ clones targeted, in terms of antigens, remained unknown.

A note on this clone: What it binds is unknown.

This clonotype was sampled from an adult with rheumatoid arthritis. Material: CD8+ T cells sorted from blood. V is TRBV7-3 and J is TRBJ1-1, with D unresolved. The CDR3 here is CASSPSANTEAFF. In DNA form, the CDR3 reads TGTGCCAGCAGCCCGTCAGCGAACACTGAAGCTTTCTTT. Full variable domain (missing parts from reference TRBV7-3 and TRBJ1-1): GAGVSQTPSNKVTEKGKYVELRCDPISGHTALYWYRQSLGQGPEFLIYFQGTGAADDSGLPNDRFFAVRPEGSVSTLKIQRTERGDSAVYLCASSPSANTEAFFGQGTRLTVV.